This T cell receptor beta chain was identified during a study of T cell changes during pregnancy in multiple sclerosis (dated by TCRdb to about 2019). Regarding the research as a whole: The study examined how the T cell repertoire changed over the course of pregnancy in women with multiple sclerosis.

Spanning cysteine to phenylalanine, the CDR3 consists of 15 amino acids. This entry keeps only the CDR3 DNA: 45 bases, framed from base 1. Trimmed from V: 4 bases; trimmed from J: 7 bases; junction bases lacking a gene match: 9. The germline V gene (reference sequence) supplies CDR1 PRHDT and CDR2 FYEKMQ. Library preparation was by the immunoSEQ multiplex PCR assay. The table was pulled from immuneACCESS by TCRdb, which kept in-frame rearrangements only. Such tables lose some clones; where checked, under half of the loss comes from unresolved V genes, and the rest has no known cause. The sample profile shows 90,000 to 95,000 clones; 90% to 95% of them were found once. Clones ranked in the top ten supply less than 2.5% of the sample. Regarding this clone: The clone's antigen remains unknown. No clone much larger than this one lies a single base away; base qualities are absent.

This TCR derives from a female donor with multiple sclerosis, enrolled in a pregnancy study. The receptor chain draws on TRBV13 and TRBJ2-7; 11 of the junction bases match TRBD2. Material: peripheral blood, obtained in the third trimester of pregnancy. The CDR3 protein sequence reads: CASSYLLAGVGEQYF. The bases read TGTGCCAGCAGCTATTTACTAGCGGGAGTGGGTGAGCAGTACTTC.